This T cell receptor beta chain is from a study of OX40 agonist ivuxolimab in advanced cancers. Some clones are missing from TCRdb's copy, which holds only in-frame ones; the method was immunoSEQ multiplex PCR. The profile shows about 40,000 clones, 80% to 90% of them singletons. The V end lost 0 bases, the J end lost 8 bases, and 8 bases lay between the germline ends. The CDR3 extends over 13 amino acids. Germline values: CDR1 LNHNV, CDR2 YYDKDF (reference sequence). Prior autoimmune disease or systemic immunosuppression barred patients. The study sampled blood at baseline, cycle 4 day 1, and cycle 7 day 1.

The sequence came from an adult with an advanced solid tumor such as melanoma, head and neck, liver or kidney cancer. This chain connects TRBV15 to TRBJ2-1, with D maybe TRBD2 (6 bases). Sequenced material: CD4+ or CD8+ T cells sorted from blood, taken in a trial of the OX40 agonist ivuxolimab. CDR3 nucleotide sequence: TGTGCCACCAGCAGAGATCGGGGGTATGAGCAGTTCTTC. This translates into CATSRDRGYEQFF.